One sample yielded the 28 T cell receptor beta chains listed below, sequenced in a study of cytomegalovirus exposure and HLA in healthy donors. The PCR used 60 Vbeta and 13 Jbeta primers. The method was immunoSEQ multiplex PCR; TCRdb's version includes in-frame clones alone and lacks a portion of them. The sample contains 150,000 to 200,000 clones, under 85% of which appear only once. Sequencing used PBMCs. Receptors were obtained from a woman aged 25-40 years in good health and CMV-seronegative.

This clone was seen a few times. This rearrangement joins TRBV4-1 to TRBJ2-7, with 13 nucleotides matching TRBD2. Germline values: CDR1 MGHRA, CDR2 YSYEKL. This CDR3 is 18 amino acids long. V was pared by 3 bases and J by 5 bases, with 13 bases of the junction left unmatched. Here the CDR3 DNA reads TGCGCCAGCAGCCAGGTGGGACTAGCGGGACCATCACCCCACGAGCAGTACTTC. Amino acid sequence: CASSQVGLAGPSPHEQYF.

The CDR3 nucleotides read TGTGCCAGCAGCGCCGGGACTAGCGGGACAACCTACGAGCAGTACTTC. Protein: CASSAGTSGTTYEQYF. The V and J genes are TRBV7-2 and TRBJ2-7; 13 nucleotides line up with TRBD2. This CDR3 has 16 amino acids. Germline trimming cut 5 bases from V and 2 bases from J; bases unmatched to any gene: 6. CDR1 SGHTA and CDR2 FQGNSA come from the germline V gene.

The rearrangement joins TRBV7-6 to TRBJ2-7; D is uncertain. Trimming pared 6 bases from V and 5 bases from J, leaving 14 bases between. CDR3 length: 13 amino acids. Germline loops: CDR1 SGHVS, CDR2 FNYEAQ. The CDR3: CASRPRRSDEQYF. The CDR3 DNA is TGTGCCAGCAGACCTAGGCGGAGCGACGAGCAGTACTTC.

J is TRBJ2-7 and V is TRBV7-2; D is possibly TRBD2 (5 bases). CDR3 size: 13 residues. The germline gives CDR1 SGHTA, CDR2 FQGNSA. V was cut by 5 bases and J by 2 bases, with 10 bases left in between. CDR3 loop: CASSTRQPYEQYF. CDR3 sequence (DNA): TGTGCCAGCAGCACTAGACAACCCTACGAGCAGTACTTC.

This clone was recorded only once. The CDR3 bases are TGTGCCTGGAGCCCAATGAACACCGGGGAGCTGTTTTTT. Translating gives CAWSPMNTGELFF. The chain links TRBV30 to TRBJ2-2, with unresolved D. Per the germline V gene, CDR1 is GTSNPN and CDR2 is SVGIG (reference sequence). The CDR3 runs 13 residues. V lost 3 bases to trimming and J lost 1 base, with 6 bases between them.

CDR3 in DNA: TGTGCCAGCAGTCTCGAGGGGGCGCGGGGTACTGAAGCTTTCTTT. Translated, it gives CASSLEGARGTEAFF. The chain carries TRBV27 and TRBJ1-1, with 7 bases matching TRBD1. V shed 5 bases and J 5 bases; nucleotides not matched to a gene: 11. Germline loops: CDR1 MNHEY, CDR2 SMNVEV (reference sequence). This CDR3 has 15 amino acids.

This clone was observed a handful of times. This chain uses TRBV2 with TRBJ1-1, with no clear D. This CDR3 has 11 residues. Deletions cut 3 bases from V and 9 bases from J, with 8 bases between. Germline V gives CDR1 SNHLY, CDR2 FYNNEI. CDR3 loop: CASSDLFQAFF. CDR3 DNA sequence: TGTGCCAGCAGTGATCTGTTTCAAGCTTTCTTT. The full variable domain, rest sourced from reference TRBV2 and TRBJ1-1, is EPEVTQTPSHQVTQMGQEVILRCVPISNHLYFYWYRQILGQKVEFLVSFYNNEISEKSEIFDDQFSVERPDGSNFTLKIRSTKLEDSAMYFCASSDLFQAFFGQGTRLTVV.

This chain uses TRBV29-1 with TRBJ1-1; no firm D call. Germline-derived CDR1 and CDR2 are SQVTM and ANQGSEA. V was trimmed by 5 bases and J by 6 bases, leaving 10 bases between them. The CDR3 length is 11 residues. CDR3 in amino acids: CSVLFYSEAFF. The CDR3 region has the DNA TGCAGCGTTTTATTTTACTCTGAAGCTTTCTTT.

The chain joins TRBV11-2 to TRBJ1-2; D perhaps matches TRBD1 (5 bases). The germline V and J ends were trimmed by 4 bases and 4 bases, with 16 bases remaining between them. CDR1 and CDR2 (germline): SGHAT, FQNNGV. This CDR3 is built from 15 residues. The CDR3 nucleotides are TGTGCCAGCAGCTCCCCCAGGGAAATAGGCTATGGCTACACCTTC. This gives the protein CASSSPREIGYGYTF.

This clone was found a few times. This chain links TRBV2 with TRBJ2-7; 8 bases line up with TRBD1. There are 14 residues in the CDR3. The germline CDR1 and CDR2 sequences are SNHLY and FYNNEI. J gave up 3 bases and V 5 bases, and 6 bases lay outside the gene matches. The CDR3 is CASSRTGFIYEQYF. DNA of the CDR3: TGTGCCAGCAGTCGGACAGGGTTCATCTACGAGCAGTACTTC.

The table lists this clone with a few counts. The CDR3 loop is CASLRDSGNTIYF. CDR3 sequence (DNA): TGTGCCAGCTTGCGGGACTCTGGAAACACCATATATTTT. This chain joins TRBV2 and TRBJ1-3; no firm D call. V lost 8 bases to trimming and J lost 0 bases, with 8 bases between them. The CDR3 consists of 13 residues. In germline, CDR1 is SNHLY, CDR2 FYNNEI.

The J gene is TRBJ2-5, the V gene TRBV7-8, with TRBD1 identical over 7 bases. Germline V gene lookup returns CDR1 SGHVS and CDR2 FQNEAQ. The CDR3 has 13 residues. V shed 8 bases and J 6 bases; nucleotides not matched to a gene: 9. CDR3 in amino acids: CASAVRQGQTQYF. Written as DNA, the CDR3 is TGTGCCAGCGCTGTGAGACAGGGTCAGACCCAGTACTTC.

This chain uses TRBV4-2 with TRBJ2-1, with TRBD2 identical over 8 bases. CDR1 is LGHNA, CDR2 YNFKEQ, per germline. After removal of 3 bases from V and 5 bases from J, the junction contained 12 bases not matched to a gene. The CDR3 is 17 amino acids. The CDR3 DNA reads as TGTGCCAGCAGCCAGGATGAACTACTAGCGGAAAACAATGAGCAGTTCTTC. Translated, it gives CASSQDELLAENNEQFF.

J is TRBJ1-2 and V is TRBV7-8; D unclear. The V end lost 1 base, the J end lost 5 bases, and 17 bases lay between the germline ends. The CDR3 totals 16 residues. CDR1 is SGHVS, CDR2 FQNEAQ, per germline. The CDR3: CASSLERQALRYGYTF. Here the CDR3 DNA reads TGTGCCAGCAGCTTAGAACGGCAGGCTCTACGGTATGGCTACACCTTC.

The rearrangement joins TRBV27 to TRBJ1-1, with D maybe TRBD1 (6 bases). CDR1 is MNHEY and CDR2 is SMNVEV in the germline V gene (reference sequence). There are 15 residues in the CDR3. Trimming shortened V by 10 bases and J by 8 bases, and 26 bases separated the two germline ends. As DNA, the CDR3 is TGTGCCACAAACCCTACCCTTGGCAGGGGAGAGGAAGCTTTCTTT. It codes for CATNPTLGRGEEAFF.

The chain couples TRBV5-1 to TRBJ2-5, with 10 nucleotides matching TRBD2. The CDR3 loop spans 16 amino acids. Germline V gene lookup returns CDR1 SGHRS and CDR2 YFSETQ. J was trimmed by 0 bases and V by 4 bases; bases with no gene match: 6. CDR3 coding DNA: TGCGCCAGCAGCCCCGGGACTAGCGAAAACCAAGAGACCCAGTACTTC. It specifies CASSPGTSENQETQYF.

V and J are TRBV27 and TRBJ2-5; D remains ambiguous. The germline V gene encodes CDR1 MNHEY and CDR2 SMNVEV (reference sequence). V gave up 6 bases and J gave up 0 bases, with 8 bases separating them. The CDR3 is 13 residues long. The CDR3 reads CASSTLNQETQYF. DNA of the CDR3: TGTGCCAGCAGCACTCTGAACCAAGAGACCCAGTACTTC.

V and J are TRBV19 and TRBJ1-4; D is unresolved. Trimming pared 3 bases from V and 6 bases from J, leaving 11 bases between. This CDR3 has 14 amino acids. The germline V gene encodes CDR1 LNHDA and CDR2 SQIVND (reference sequence). CDR3 region: CASSIAGGYEKLFF. CDR3 in DNA: TGTGCCAGTAGTATCGCAGGCGGGTATGAAAAACTGTTTTTT.

The chain carries TRBV5-1 and TRBJ2-7; TRBD2 agrees at 7 bases. V shed 1 base, J shed 0 bases, and the junction held 4 bases outside the gene matches. Germline CDR1 and CDR2: SGHRS and YFSETQ. The CDR3 is 15 residues long. CDR3 amino acids: CASSLSSGVSYEQYF. The DNA of the CDR3 is TGCGCCAGCAGCTTGTCTAGCGGAGTCTCCTACGAGCAGTACTTC.

This rearrangement joins TRBV2 to TRBJ1-1; TRBD1 might be the D (6 bases). The germline V gene has CDR1 SNHLY and CDR2 FYNNEI. V was trimmed by 10 bases and J by 5 bases, leaving 23 bases between them. This CDR3 has 15 residues. Written as DNA, the CDR3 is TGTGCCATCCCGAACCTAGTACAGGGCCGGACTGAAGCTTTCTTT. It specifies CAIPNLVQGRTEAFF.

This rearrangement joins TRBV5-4 to TRBJ2-5, with 9 bases lining up with TRBD1. V trimming: 3 bases; J trimming: 5 bases; junction bases outside the gene matches: 5. The CDR3 has 14 residues. From germline, CDR1 is SGHNT and CDR2 YYREEE (reference sequence). CDR3 amino acids: CASSSRTGDETQYF. CDR3 sequence (DNA): TGTGCCAGCAGCTCCCGGACAGGGGATGAGACCCAGTACTTC.

V and J are TRBV19 and TRBJ2-1; maybe TRBD2 (6 bases). CDR1 and CDR2 (germline): LNHDA, SQIVND (reference sequence). V shed 0 bases and J shed 2 bases, with 8 bases lying between them. The CDR3 has 15 residues. CDR3 nucleotides: TGTGCCAGTAGTATAGATGGCGGGACCTACAATGAGCAGTTCTTC. Amino acids: CASSIDGGTYNEQFF.

The rearrangement links TRBV6-6 to TRBJ2-5, with a weak D call TRBD1 (6 bases). The CDR3 length is 15 residues. Per germline, CDR1 MNHNY and CDR2 SVGAGI (reference sequence). V was pared by 0 bases and J by 4 bases, with 12 bases between. The chain's CDR3 is CASSYSHRGGETQYF. CDR3 DNA sequence: TGTGCCAGCAGTTACTCCCACCGAGGGGGAGAGACCCAGTACTTC.

This clone occurred once. J is TRBJ2-3 and V is TRBV4-1; D is unclear. The CDR3 is 13 residues long. V was shortened by 5 bases and J by 3 bases, with 9 bases between the two germline ends. CDR1 and CDR2 (germline): MGHRA, YSYEKL. The CDR3 loop is CASSSEETDTQYF. The CDR3 DNA reads as TGCGCCAGCAGCTCCGAGGAGACAGATACGCAGTATTTT.

This clone was found once. V is TRBV4-1 and J is TRBJ2-7; no reliable D call. The germline V gene has CDR1 MGHRA and CDR2 YSYEKL. The CDR3 contains 13 residues. V was clipped by 0 bases and J by 8 bases, with 11 bases between them. Here the CDR3 DNA reads TGCGCCAGCAGCCAAGAGATGTCTGGCAAGCAGTACTTC. The encoded protein is CASSQEMSGKQYF.

This chain connects TRBV27 to TRBJ1-2; tentative D call: TRBD1 (6 bases). V lost 5 bases and J 4 bases, leaving 20 bases between the germline ends. Germline CDR1 is MNHEY and CDR2 is SMNVEV (reference sequence). The CDR3 sequence is 16 residues long. The CDR3 protein is CASSGFGAIGGYGYTF. CDR3 DNA: TGTGCCAGCAGTGGTTTTGGGGCGATAGGGGGCTATGGCTACACCTTC.

The sample holds one count of this clone. The chain carries TRBV4-1 and TRBJ2-3, with 7 bases aligning to TRBD2. Trimming took 4 bases from V and 1 from J; bases not matched to a gene: 5. Germline lookup yields CDR1 MGHRA and CDR2 YSYEKL. This CDR3 is built from 15 residues. For the CDR3, the DNA is TGCGCCAGCAGCCTCGGACTAGGGGGCACAGATACGCAGTATTTT. The encoded protein is CASSLGLGGTDTQYF.

For this clone: The junction does not match germline at one end; this may be a read error. This rearrangement joins TRBV18 to TRBJ2-7; 10 bases fit TRBD1. Germline V gene sequence: CDR1 KGHSH, CDR2 LQKENI. The CDR3 covers 14 residues. The chain's CDR3 is CASSPGTGARPSNF. In DNA, the CDR3 is TGTGCCAGCTCACCCGGGACAGGGGCGCGTCCATCAAACTTC. Full variable domain (remainder filled in from reference TRBV18 and TRBJ2-7): NAGVMQNPRHLVRRRGQEARLRCSPMKGHSHVYWYRQLPEEGLKFMVYLQKENIIDESGMPKERFSAEFPKEGPSILRIQQVVRGDSAAYFCASSPGTGARPSNFGPGTRLTVT.